The rows below give T cell receptor beta chains drawn from one sample of a study of blood T cell repertoires in COVID-19. Only in-frame clones appear in the TCRdb table, and some are missing; sequencing was by immunoSEQ multiplex PCR. The top ten clones hold 3.5% to 5% of a sample with under 80,000 clones, 86% of them seen once. The sequenced sample was peripheral blood. These TCRs come from a man over 45 with active COVID-19. CDR3s include the opening cysteine and the closing phenylalanine or tryptophan.

j_gene	v_gene	CDR3aa
TRBJ2-4	TRBV6-1	CASSAAELRMGIAKNIQYF
TRBJ2-2	TRBV13	CASSLGYSGTGELFF
TRBJ1-2	TRBV28	CASSFPRTTANYGYTF
TRBJ2-7	TRBV10-1	CASSWTSGGSYEQYF
TRBJ1-1	TRBV6-2/TRBV6-3	CASSYSGRTEAFF
TRBJ2-7	TRBV7-8	CASSLDIGGGVNEQYF
TRBJ2-5	TRBV7-9	CASTPTRPGETQYF
TRBJ2-1	TRBV28	CASTQGAIGEQFF
TRBJ2-7	TRBV11-2	CASSFVTSGYEQYF
TRBJ2-7	TRBV5-1	CASSATRFYEQYF
TRBJ1-3	TRBV29-1	CSASVGNTIYF
TRBJ2-4	TRBV30	CAWQGRDIQYF
TRBJ2-7	TRBV4-3	CASSQDNPGPYEQYF
TRBJ2-6	TRBV5-1	CASSASTGIGANVLTF
TRBJ2-6	TRBV5-1	CASRKVGTGLRGANVLTF
TRBJ2-1	TRBV4-1	CASSNVIPLNNEQFF
TRBJ2-1	TRBV6-5	CASSSTKTGNEQFF
TRBJ2-5	TRBV9	CASSTTGVGETQYF
TRBJ2-1	TRBV7-8	CASSYERAGQFF